This T cell receptor beta chain was recorded in a study of blood T cell repertoires in COVID-19. Looking at the study overall: The United States, Italy and Spain supplied acute and convalescent COVID-19 samples.

The protocol was immunoSEQ multiplex PCR, while the TCRdb copy is restricted to in-frame clones and leaves out a portion. The table includes 150,000 to 200,000 clones, approximately 85% detected once. Looked up from germline, CDR1 is SNHLY and CDR2 is FYNNEI. The CDR3 runs 18 residues. The V segment lost 4 bases and the J segment 5 bases; nucleotides outside the gene matches: 19. This chain uses TRBV2 with TRBJ1-1; 7 positions agree with TRBD1. The source material was PBMCs or T cells enriched from blood (not recorded which). The receptor was derived from a woman aged 18 to 35 who had recovered from COVID-19. The CDR3 loop reads CASSASGTATGKDTEAFF. The DNA of the CDR3 is TGTGCCAGCAGTGCGTCGGGCACTGCGACAGGGAAGGATACTGAAGCTTTCTTT.